This T cell receptor beta chain originates from a study of regulatory T cells in long-lasting Graves disease. Construction of the TCR beta libraries employed iRepertoire HTBI primers in conjunction with Arm-PCR of CDR3 regions. TCRdb re-called the multiplex PCR reads through MiXCR, storing one row per CDR3 protein. This sample has fewer than 400,000 distinct CDR3 sequences, with under 25% found just once. The CDR3 consists of 16 residues. Germline values: CDR1 SGHTA, CDR2 FQGNSA. V was trimmed by 2 bases and J by 2 bases, leaving 15 bases between them. Time point: persistent/refractory GD, antithyroid drugs over 5 years with positive TRAb. Following extraction of RNA from PBMCs, that RNA was used to make the TCR library.

The material sequenced was peripheral blood mononuclear cells (PBMCs), taken when the disease was refractory, from a patient treated with antithyroid drugs. This receptor was taken from a female donor with Graves disease. V is TRBV7-2 and J is TRBJ2-5; the D gene is possibly TRBD1 (5 bases). CDR3 nucleotide sequence: TGTGCCAGCAGCTTATCAACAGGTTTATTACAAGAGACCCAGTACTTC. Its translation is CASSLSTGLLQETQYF.